This entry features one TCR beta chain sequence. Its specificity is not known. This table comes from immunoSEQ multiplex PCR, and its TCRdb copy is limited to in-frame clones, with some not included. Altogether 2 million to 3 million clones are present, roughly 93% being singletons, with the ten largest covering more than 0.35%. The data derive from a study of shared clonotypes between healthy human individuals. Findings of the study overall: Lower generation probabilities were found for non-shared clonotypes than for those shared by all four donors.

This CDR3 has 14 residues. Germline V CDR1 and CDR2: SGHDN, FVKESK. The V end lost 6 bases, the J end lost 8 bases, and 19 bases lay between the germline ends. Sequencing used naive CD4+ T cells from PBMCs. Subset meaning: CD45RA+ positively selected. The receptor was isolated from a young man in good health. Some clones in this sample may be carry-over from other donors' samples. V and J are TRBV14 and TRBJ1-2, with a possible D match to TRBD1 (5 bases). The CDR3 region has the DNA TGTGCCAGCAGTCTACGCGTTTCGGAGGGGGGCTACACCTTC. Its translation: CASSLRVSEGGYTF.